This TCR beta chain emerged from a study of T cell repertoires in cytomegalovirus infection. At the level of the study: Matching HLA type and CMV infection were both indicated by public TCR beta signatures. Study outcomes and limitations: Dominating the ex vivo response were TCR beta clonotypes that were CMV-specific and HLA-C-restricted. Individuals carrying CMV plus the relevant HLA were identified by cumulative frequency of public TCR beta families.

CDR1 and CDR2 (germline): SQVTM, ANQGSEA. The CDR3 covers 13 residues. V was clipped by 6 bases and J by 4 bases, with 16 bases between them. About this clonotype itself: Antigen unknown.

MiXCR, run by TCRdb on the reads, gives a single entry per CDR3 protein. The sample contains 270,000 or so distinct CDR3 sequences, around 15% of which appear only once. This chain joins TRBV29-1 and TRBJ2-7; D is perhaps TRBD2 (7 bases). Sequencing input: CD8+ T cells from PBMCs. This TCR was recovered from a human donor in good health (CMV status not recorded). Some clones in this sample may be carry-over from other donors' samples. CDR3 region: CSVLGGGGYEQYF. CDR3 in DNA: TGCAGCGTCCTAGGGGGAGGGGGATACGAGCAGTACTTC.